Below, one T cell receptor beta chain is given with its context. This clone turned up a few times. Its antigen specificity is not known. No base quality values were provided; no much bigger clone lies one nucleotide off. The library was obtained by the immunoSEQ multiplex PCR assay. A mixture of 60 forward primers for TCR Vbeta segments and 13 reverse primers for TCR Jbeta segments was used in the multiplex PCR. The CDR3 region of rearranged TCR beta genes was amplified from genomic DNA by a multiplex PCR assay. On the Illumina HiSeq System, the amplified TCR beta libraries were sequenced as 87-base-pair reads. Regarding the original processing steps: A later analysis counted some 80 million unique TCR beta chains across the roughly 700 repertoires, and about 10 million of these chains were shared by at least two donors. To remove PCR and sequencing errors, raw reads were error-corrected and collapsed into unique sequences using a nearest-neighbor algorithm that merged closely related sequences. V, D and J gene segments were assigned by aligning CDR3 sequences to IMGT reference sequences. For a sequence to be retained, at least a six-nucleotide match to both a V gene segment and a J gene segment was required. Rearrangements were classified as productive when the CDR3 lacked stop codons and remained in frame with V and J, and all other rearrangements were classified as non-productive. Following IMGT convention, CDR3 was defined as the stretch from the second conserved V-encoded cysteine up to the conserved J-encoded phenylalanine. The earlier analysis of a few hundred of the donors excluded sequences that lacked an unambiguous match to a single V gene segment. In an earlier analysis of some 590 of the donors, V segments were called functional above 56.7% productive rearrangements and were called segregating when the between-donor standard deviation exceeded 5%. A statistical classification framework was built for diagnosing cytomegalovirus status from the catalog of TCR beta chain sequences. V and J gene assignment, in a later analysis, came from comparing TCR nucleotide sequences with IMGT/GENE-DB human TR gene sequences. Using the TCRdist pipeline, a later analysis assigned CDR3 sequences along with most-parsimonious VDJ recombination scenarios. In a later analysis, every TCR beta chain was defined by the combination of its CDR3 amino acid sequence and its V-gene family, and reads without a unique V-gene family were dropped. In a later analysis, around 600 highly shared, low-generation-probability nucleotide sequences were removed to address suspected cross-contamination and a sequencing artifact. In a later analysis, a clonal expansion index was calculated for each public chain from normalized within-repertoire ranks of inferred template counts. Generation probabilities in a later analysis came from a VDJ recombination model fitted to out-of-frame rearrangements, and those results were checked against IGoR. A later analysis scored TCR-TCR, TCR-HLA and TCR-CMV co-occurrence with hypergeometric tests, applying a repertoire-size bias correction to TCR pairs. In a later analysis, false discovery rates were estimated by permuting HLA or CMV assignments 20 times. In a later analysis, co-occurring TCRs were grouped using DBSCAN, and TCRdist sequence similarity was added for clustering within HLA-allele-positive subsets. Repertoires with fewer than 30,000 or more than 120,000 public chains were left out of co-occurrence clustering, as were several repertoires with anomalous nucleotide sharing. TCRdb took over this immuneACCESS table, retaining in-frame rearrangements with V and J assigned. Such tables are incomplete; in checked studies, under half of the missing clones stem from an unresolved V gene, and the remainder is unexplained. That table gives V, J and clone size, and the DNA gave D and trimming. The sample table holds about 100,000 clones, of which roughly 79% were seen once. Over 3.5% of the sample rests with the top ten.

The data were obtained in a study of cytomegalovirus exposure and HLA in healthy donors (dated by TCRdb to between 2016 and 2019). Concerning the study at large: According to an earlier analysis of around 600 of the donors, 150 million to 200 million T cells yielded 117 million unique TCR beta sequences and 276 Gb of sequence data. The later analysis used no new phenotypic data to find candidate immune exposures, relying instead on TCR beta sequences and their occurrence across donors. A later analysis re-examined previously published TCR beta repertoires from about 670 donors and added high-resolution HLA genotyping to investigate patterns of TCR occurrence. On average, roughly 250,000 unique TCR beta nucleotide sequences were sequenced per donor among 398 genotyped donors of the cohort, with roughly 18% of those sequences being non-productive. To predict cytomegalovirus infection status, the study combined high-throughput TCR immunosequencing, statistical association of individual TCRs with disease status, and machine learning. HLA typing covered class I and class II loci at four-digit resolution. In a later genetic analysis, genome-wide SNP genotypes for about 65% of the roughly 700 donors were used, and that subset was treated as a discovery cohort. The number of donors typed differed by locus, with roughly 629-640 for A, B, C, DRB1 and DQB1, more than 500 for DQA1, 606 for DPA1, and 400 to 490 for DPB1. An earlier analysis of several hundred of the donors applied high-throughput TCR beta sequencing to assess whether each TCR beta V gene segment acted as functional or pseudogenic. Using immunosequencing, the study profiled T cell repertoires from about 620 subjects and related those repertoires to cytomegalovirus serostatus. All discovery cohort repertoires had been generated using a single sequencing platform. Because of strong linkage in the cohort, roughly 5 DR-DQ haplotypes were treated as single units for association and clustering. An early release that covered approximately 600 HLA-typed donors contained approximately 320 gigabases of sequencing data and about 93 million unique TCR sequences. Alongside the repertoire data, information on donor age, sex, ethnicity and CMV serostatus was compiled. In addition to the first cohort of 650 to 800 subjects, a separate validation cohort of about 120 different subjects was used. The genetic ancestry cluster associated with self-reported Caucasian donors included roughly four fifths of the 300 to 400 genotyped donors. The aim of the study was to test whether cataloging public T cell receptors could identify signatures of past pathogen exposure. On the study overall, not on this receptor specifically: In the study, some 160 TCR beta chains were listed as associated with cytomegalovirus. Linkage disequilibrium might explain the correlated functional status among segregating V segments, but an unknown experimental factor could not be excluded. In a later analysis, TCR association rates were found to vary across HLA loci, with the most associated TCRs seen for DRB1 alleles and the fewest for HLA-C alleles. When HLA alleles, especially DR and DQ, strongly co-occurred, TCR associations were difficult to assign to individual alleles. In a later analysis, most CMV-associated TCR beta chains were found to appear HLA-restricted, with HLA associations seemingly driven largely by CMV exposure. Most TCR sequences were seen in very few donors, while some public TCRs were found in many individuals. A further reported finding was that TCR beta sequences accurately predicted the HLA-A and HLA-B alleles for most subjects in the first cohort. In an earlier analysis of over 550 of the donors, most TCR beta V segments were observed in productive rearrangements about 87% or about 30% of the time, broadly matching IMGT annotations. Because the 87-base-pair reads could not distinguish some IMGT-functional V segments, including TRBV6-2 and TRBV6-3, those segments were excluded. In a later analysis, HLA-associated TCR beta chains showed more clonal expansion and lower generation probabilities than non-associated chains that were equally common. According to a later genetic analysis, donors in an Asian-associated ancestry cluster had fewer N-insertions in productive TCRs than the approximately 670-donor mean. For the cohort, immune exposure information was limited to CMV serostatus. The cohort was sequenced for TCR beta chains only, and without alpha or paired-chain data the features that could be detected were limited. HLA typing was unavailable for some donors at each locus, so association tests used only the typed subset. Cytomegalovirus status was reported to be diagnosed by the classifier with high specificity and sensitivity in both the original and validation cohorts. The authors suggested that the approach could potentially be extended to other disease states and immunological phenotypes. Roughly uniform sequencing depth across donors was assumed in presence/absence analyses, although this assumption may not hold. A cluster of highly shared sequence variants was judged likely to represent a technical artifact of the sequencing pipeline. According to a later analysis, parvovirus B19, influenza, CMV and Epstein-Barr virus appeared linked to several top co-occurrence clusters. Three of the identified cytomegalovirus-associated TCR beta chains were confirmed in vitro to be specific for cytomegalovirus antigens. Because counts were too low, roughly 18 rarely observed V segments, including chromosome 9 orphons, were left out of the earlier analysis of a few hundred of the donors. At a false discovery rate of 0.05, a later analysis linked about 16,000 TCR beta sequences to specific HLA alleles. An association between a missense DCLRE1C variant and V-gene and J-gene trimming of TCR beta chains was found in a later genetic analysis and replicated in an independent cohort.

The cohort was made up of hundreds of healthy bone marrow donors. All cohort members were sampled while nominally healthy, although unrecorded immune exposures were likely present. The donor was CMV seronegative and was included in the group of a few hundred seronegative cohort members. A peripheral blood sample was provided by each donor, and peripheral blood mononuclear cells were used for TCR beta sequencing. Genomic DNA extraction from the blood cell samples was performed with the Qiagen DNeasy Blood Extraction Kit. The junction shows trimming of 6 bases on V and 4 bases on J, and the gene matches do not reach 9 bases of it. The CDR3 measures 14 amino acids from cysteine to phenylalanine. CDR3 DNA is the only sequence kept; it has 42 bases, read in frame from the first base. CDR1 and CDR2 are drawn from the germline V gene: SQVTM, ANQGSEA.

This receptor chain uses TRBV29-1 and TRBJ2-5, with 9 bases matching TRBD2. The sample was PBMCs. This TCR was sampled from a man aged 40-55 years in good health and CMV-seronegative. The DNA sequence is given as TGCAGCGTCGGGACTAGCCGGGGTGGAGAGACCCAGTACTTC. This translates into CSVGTSRGGETQYF.